Reported below is one TCR beta chain. The specificity of this receptor is unknown. No qualities accompany the bases; no much larger clone lies one base away. Measured from the cysteine to the phenylalanine, the CDR3 is 18 residues long. The DNA shown is the 54-base CDR3, in frame from base 1. The sample comes from a study of early T cells in non-severe SARS-CoV-2 infection (dated by TCRdb to about 2021). Notes on the research overall: TCR sequencing used bulk RNA from unsorted whole blood, so alpha and beta chains could not be paired.

The library was made by 5' RACE. Sequencing used a NextSeq 500. In the TCR library protocol, unique molecular identifiers were attached to individual cDNA molecules to correct for PCR bias and sequencing error. Both TCR alpha and beta chains were sequenced, and tight co-correlation was observed between alpha and beta sequence abundances in each sample. The study's processing was this. Decombinator V4 was used to annotate TCR sequences for V gene, J gene and CDR3. Expanded TCRs were defined as changing significantly between any two time points under a Poisson model with p below 0.0001. TCR abundances were normalised to the total number of TCRs sequenced per sample and were expressed as counts per million. TRAV1-2 paired with TRAJ12, TRAJ20 or TRAJ33 defined MAIT TCRs, while TRAV10 paired with TRAJ18 defined iNKT TCRs. VDJdb, accessed 1 November 2021, was searched for CMV, EBV and SARS-CoV-2 annotated TCRs, excluding TCRs annotated for multiple antigens. The raw public reads went through TCRdb reprocessing: fastp at Q25, MiXCR clone calling, in-frame beta chains kept. One record per CDR3 amino acid sequence lists the most common genes and DNA. V and J calls and clone size were set by TCRdb, not the authors. For this sample there are about 59,000 distinct CDR3 sequences; roughly an eighth appear just once. The ten largest clones capture 2.5% to 3.5% of the sample.

The study at large found these results: Matching against VDJdb was skewed toward anti-spike CD8 responses, likely underestimated virus-specific expansions, and missed private and CD4 specificities.

Set within a cohort of healthcare workers in London, UK, this nested case-control study involved weekly PCR testing of nasopharyngeal swabs along with blood sampling. Healthcare workers were recruited between 23 and 31 March 2020, during the week of the UK lockdown, and were followed weekly for up to about 15 weeks. Sequencing was carried out using whole blood. Recombination connected TRBV21-1 to TRBJ1-5; the D call in the table, TRBD1, was not verified against the DNA. TRBV21-1 represents a pseudogene. The sequence was obtained from an adult who was a healthcare worker with PCR-confirmed SARS-CoV-2 infection or an uninfected control (not recorded which). For the CDR3, the sequence is CASSGSRDSRHSNQPQHF. The base sequence is TGTGCCAGCAGCGGTAGTAGGGACAGCCGCCATAGCAATCAGCCCCAGCATTTT.